The T cell receptor (beta chain) under discussion was sequenced for a study of T cell clonality in common variable immunodeficiency. General observations from the study: TCRbeta clonality was increased in CVID versus healthy controls.

This clone has at least ten counts. Its antigen is not identified. Read sequence stops 3 residues before the CDR3 end, and the germline J gene provides the missing end. Control and CVID samples contributed equal amounts of genomic DNA. Clones were read by immunoSEQ multiplex PCR, and TCRdb kept only the in-frame ones, dropping some. The record shows some 80,000 clones for this sample, with no singletons present. Germline V gene lookup returns CDR1 WNHNN and CDR2 SYGVQD (reference sequence). CDR3 length: 15 residues. V was shortened by 2 bases and J by 1 base, with 10 bases between the two germline ends. Both groups were predominantly of Caucasian heritage. Each donor provided roughly 4.5 to 9 ml of heparinized whole blood.

The chain employs TRBV10-1 and TRBJ2-3, with D tentatively TRBD2 (6 bases). The receptor's source is a person aged 18 to 70 in good health. Sequencing used peripheral blood mononuclear cells. The DNA read from the CDR3 is TGCGCCAGCAGTGAGGGAGGGCCCCGCACAGATACG. Amino acid sequence: CASSEGGPRTDT. The entire CDR3 protein is CASSEGGPRTDTQYF.